This TCR beta chain was documented in a study of blood T cells in healthy people across ages. This clonotype has just a few counts. The antigen remains undetermined. Study observations and caveats: Naive and antigen-experienced cells were not separated, limiting conclusive comparison.

PCR was performed a second time for about 7 to 12 cycles using a sample-barcoded 5' primer and a J-beta primer mix. TCRdb itself ran the 5' RACE reads through MiXCR, one entry per CDR3 protein. The sample shows fewer than 950,000 distinct CDR3 sequences, 36% of them seen only once. The germline CDR1 and CDR2 sequences are LGHNA and YNFKEQ. The length of the CDR3 is 18 residues. Trimming shortened V by 4 bases and J by 0 bases, and 19 bases separated the two germline ends. The genes are TRBV4-2 and TRBJ1-5, with D unclear. The sample taken for sequencing was blood. The receptor was derived from a man aged 18-30 years in good health. CDR3 nucleotides: TGTGCCAGCAGCCCGGCTGGAGGCAGCTATTATAGCAATCAGCCCCAGCATTTT. Translating gives CASSPAGGSYYSNQPQHF.